This T cell receptor (beta chain) appears in the sequencing data of a study of beta chain features in type 1 diabetes. Study context: The patients were much like the healthy donors in age, gender and cell yields. Regarding the study as a whole: HLA influence on TCRB rearrangement stayed unresolved here. In every one of the four CD4+ subsets, TCRB CDR3s were moderately but significantly shorter in Type 1 diabetes patients. For patients and controls alike, PCR might favor shorter templates to the same degree.

Expressed TCRB transcripts were sequenced because the isolated RNA had all been reverse transcribed beforehand. Here immunoSEQ multiplex PCR was the method, and the copy in TCRdb shows in-frame clones only, minus some. The table shows about 620,000 clones, with roughly a sixth occurring only once. To note about this clone: Its antigen is not identified.

Germline V gene lookup returns CDR1 SGHDT and CDR2 YYEEEE. V lost 2 bases, J lost 4 bases, and 5 bases stayed unmatched. CDR3 length: 14 amino acids. Sequencing input: naive CD4+ T cells from blood. This receptor was obtained from a man aged 18 to 29 in good health. This sequence joins TRBV5-6 and TRBJ2-7, with 8 positions matching TRBD2. The CDR3 loop is CASSFVAGLYEQYF. CDR3 sequence (DNA): TGTGCCAGCAGCTTCGTAGCGGGACTTTACGAGCAGTACTTC.